The entry that follows covers one T cell receptor beta chain sequence. The target antigen is unknown. The sample originates from a study of shared clonotypes between healthy human individuals. Study-level findings and limits: It was the non-shared clonotypes that had lower generation probabilities than clonotypes shared by all four donors.

Clones were read by immunoSEQ multiplex PCR, and TCRdb kept only the in-frame ones, dropping some. The sample contains roughly 2,500,000 clones, 93% of which appear only once. With 4 bases removed from V and 3 bases from J, the gap between germline ends came to 24 bases. There are 17 residues in the CDR3. Germline lookup yields CDR1 GTSNPN and CDR2 SVGIG (reference sequence). This clonotype was sampled from a man aged 18-30 years in good health. Some clones in this sample may be carry-over from other donors' samples. V is TRBV30 and J is TRBJ1-1, with a tentative D call TRBD1 (5 bases). Material for sequencing was naive CD4+ T cells from PBMCs. Subset reported: CD45RA+ positively selected. In nucleotides, the CDR3 is TGTGCCTGGAACAAGGGACTGCGGCTAGGGATGGACACTGAAGCTTTCTTT. As protein: CAWNKGLRLGMDTEAFF.